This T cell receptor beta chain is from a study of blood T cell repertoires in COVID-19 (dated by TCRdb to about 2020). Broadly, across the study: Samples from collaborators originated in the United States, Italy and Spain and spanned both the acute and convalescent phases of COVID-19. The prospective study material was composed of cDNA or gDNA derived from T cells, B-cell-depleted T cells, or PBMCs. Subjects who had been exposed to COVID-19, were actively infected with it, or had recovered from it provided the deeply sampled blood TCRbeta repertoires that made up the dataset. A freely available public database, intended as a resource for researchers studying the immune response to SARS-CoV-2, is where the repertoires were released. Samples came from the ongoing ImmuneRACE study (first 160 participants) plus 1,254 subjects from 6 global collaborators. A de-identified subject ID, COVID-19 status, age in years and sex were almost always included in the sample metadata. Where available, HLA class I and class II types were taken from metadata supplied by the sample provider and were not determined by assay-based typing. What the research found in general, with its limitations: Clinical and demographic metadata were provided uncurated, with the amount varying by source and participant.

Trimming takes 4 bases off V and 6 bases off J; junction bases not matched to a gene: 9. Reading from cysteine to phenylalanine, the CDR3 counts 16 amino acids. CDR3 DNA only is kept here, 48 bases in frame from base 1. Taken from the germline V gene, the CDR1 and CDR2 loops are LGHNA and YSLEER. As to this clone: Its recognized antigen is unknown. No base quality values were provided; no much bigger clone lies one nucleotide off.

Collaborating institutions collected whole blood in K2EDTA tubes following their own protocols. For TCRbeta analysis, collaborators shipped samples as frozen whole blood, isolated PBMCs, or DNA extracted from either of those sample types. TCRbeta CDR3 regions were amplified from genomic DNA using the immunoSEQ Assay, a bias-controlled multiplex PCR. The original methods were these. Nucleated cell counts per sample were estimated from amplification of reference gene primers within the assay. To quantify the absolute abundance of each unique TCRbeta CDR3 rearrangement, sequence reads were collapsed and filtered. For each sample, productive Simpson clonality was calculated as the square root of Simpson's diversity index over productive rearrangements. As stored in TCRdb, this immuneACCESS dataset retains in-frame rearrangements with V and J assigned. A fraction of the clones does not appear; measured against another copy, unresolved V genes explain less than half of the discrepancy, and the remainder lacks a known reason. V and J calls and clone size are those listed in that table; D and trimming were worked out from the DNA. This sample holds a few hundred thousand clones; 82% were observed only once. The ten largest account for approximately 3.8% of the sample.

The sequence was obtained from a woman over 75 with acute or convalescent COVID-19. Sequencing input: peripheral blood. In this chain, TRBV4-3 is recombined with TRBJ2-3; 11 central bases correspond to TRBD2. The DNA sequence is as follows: TGCGCCAGCAGCCGATCGGGACTAGCGGAGAGCGATACGCAGTATTTT. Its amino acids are CASSRSGLAESDTQYF.